This T cell receptor (beta chain) was identified during a study of Graves' ophthalmopathy and Graves' hyperthyroidism. Whole-study results and caveats: With about 88% sensitivity and over 65% specificity, a 13-signature model separated ophthalmopathy from stable hyperthyroidism.

Scientists amplified the TCR beta CDR3 regions from RNA transcripts. The first round was an RT-PCR with HTBI primers, and the second round was a multiplex PCR. Using its own MiXCR run on the multiplex PCR reads, TCRdb lists one record per CDR3 protein. The table has about 210,000 distinct CDR3 sequences, under 30% seen once. Losses at the gene ends were 5 bases for V and 3 bases for J; bases not matched to a gene: 9. The CDR3 loop spans 15 amino acids. Germline assignment: CDR1 MNHNS and CDR2 SASEGT. To note about this clonotype: Its specificity is unknown.

J is TRBJ1-1 and V is TRBV6-1, with 7 bases identical to TRBD1. The TCR originated in a man aged 45-65 years with Graves' ophthalmopathy. The sample taken for sequencing was peripheral blood. The CDR3 loop is CASSPGRGQYTEAFF. For the CDR3, the DNA is TGTGCCAGCAGTCCCGGAAGGGGGCAGTACACTGAAGCTTTCTTT.